Listed below are T cell receptor beta chains from one sample, sequenced in a study of blood T cell repertoires in COVID-19. This table comes from immunoSEQ multiplex PCR, and its TCRdb copy is limited to in-frame clones, with some not included. This sample has approximately 150,000 clones, with roughly 80% found just once. The sequencing sample was made of PBMCs or T cells enriched from blood (not recorded which). These receptors were obtained from a man aged 35 to 55 with acute COVID-19. CDR3s include the opening cysteine and the closing phenylalanine or tryptophan. A D gene is named only where the DNA matches it firmly. Clone size is stated in some rows and not others, as once, few, many or a class when expanded.

>TRBJ2-1|TRBV28|-|-
CASSLTSNYNEQFF
TGTGCCAGCAGTTTAACTAGCAACTACAATGAGCAGTTCTTC
>TRBJ1-2|TRBV6-1|-|-
CASSERRTDYGYTF
TGTGCCAGCAGTGAACGTAGGACAGACTATGGCTACACCTTC
>TRBJ1-2|TRBV25-1|-|-
CASSDKGVVYGYTF
TGTGCCAGCAGTGATAAGGGAGTGGTCTATGGCTACACCTTC
>TRBJ2-7|TRBV19|-|-
CASSPLAGDSYEQYF
TGTGCCAGTAGTCCCTTGGCGGGCGACTCCTACGAGCAGTACTTC
>TRBJ2-5|TRBV6-6|-|once
CASYRWGGAIMETQYF
TGTGCCAGCTACAGATGGGGGGGGGCCATTATGGAGACCCAGTACTTC
>TRBJ1-1|TRBV27|-|-
CASSSLVGGAEAFF
TGTGCCAGCAGTTCCTTAGTCGGAGGGGCTGAAGCTTTCTTT
>TRBJ2-5|TRBV7-9|TRBD2|-
CASSPRTSETQYF
TGTGCCAGCAGCCCCCGGACTAGCGAGACCCAGTACTTC
>TRBJ1-1|TRBV7-9|-|-
CASSFSGVNTEAFF
TGTGCCAGCAGCTTTTCAGGGGTGAACACTGAAGCTTTCTTT
>TRBJ2-3|TRBV24-1|-|-
CATATSTDTQYF
TGTGCCACCGCCACTAGCACAGATACGCAGTATTTT
>TRBJ2-7|TRBV5-1|TRBD1|-
CASSFQDRATYEQYF
TGCGCCAGCAGTTTCCAGGACAGGGCAACCTACGAGCAGTACTTC
>TRBJ2-7|TRBV6-5|TRBD2|-
CASSRTRSFPSEQYF
TGTGCCAGCAGTCGGACTAGATCCTTTCCAAGCGAGCAGTACTTC
>TRBJ2-3|TRBV5-6|TRBD1|-
CASSRAKGAGTDTQYF
TGTGCCAGCAGCCGAGCGAAGGGGGCCGGCACAGATACGCAGTATTTT
>TRBJ2-7|TRBV14|-|-
CASSHTGSEQYF
TGTGCCAGCAGCCATACAGGGAGCGAGCAGTACTTC
>TRBJ1-5|TRBV7-6|TRBD1|-
CASGTGGSQPQHF
TGTGCCAGCGGGACAGGGGGAAGTCAGCCCCAGCATTTT
>TRBJ2-5|TRBV19|-|-
CASSFGGASSGETQYF
TGTGCCAGTAGTTTTGGGGGGGCATCCTCAGGGGAGACCCAGTACTTC
>TRBJ2-2|TRBV19|TRBD1|few
CASRLGQGIDTGELFF
TGTGCCAGTAGATTAGGACAGGGTATAGACACCGGGGAGCTGTTTTTT
>TRBJ2-1|TRBV6-1|TRBD1|-
CASSEAWTGQEQFF
TGTGCCAGCAGTGAAGCTTGGACAGGGCAAGAGCAGTTCTTC